The source of this TCR beta chain is a study of immune evolution from preneoplasia to lung adenocarcinoma. Notes on the study in general: Top clone share appeared to fall from AAH through AIS, MIA, adenocarcinoma.

Points on this clone: Its specificity is unknown.

Sequencing was performed with immunoSEQ multiplex PCR; in TCRdb, only in-frame clones are kept and a portion is missing. The sample comprises approximately 5,300 clones, about four fifths of which are singletons, and roughly 22% rests with the top ten. There are 15 residues in the CDR3. Germline V gives CDR1 LGHNA, CDR2 YSLEER. J was trimmed by 3 bases and V by 0 bases; bases with no gene match: 1. The sequence was obtained from a person aged 55-80 years with lung adenocarcinoma. The sequenced material came from FFPE adjacent normal lung tissue. The chain combines TRBV4-3 with TRBJ2-7, with 11 nucleotides matching TRBD1. CDR3 DNA: TGCGCCAGCAGCCAAGAAGGGACAGGGGGCTACGAGCAGTACTTC. Encoded protein: CASSQEGTGGYEQYF.